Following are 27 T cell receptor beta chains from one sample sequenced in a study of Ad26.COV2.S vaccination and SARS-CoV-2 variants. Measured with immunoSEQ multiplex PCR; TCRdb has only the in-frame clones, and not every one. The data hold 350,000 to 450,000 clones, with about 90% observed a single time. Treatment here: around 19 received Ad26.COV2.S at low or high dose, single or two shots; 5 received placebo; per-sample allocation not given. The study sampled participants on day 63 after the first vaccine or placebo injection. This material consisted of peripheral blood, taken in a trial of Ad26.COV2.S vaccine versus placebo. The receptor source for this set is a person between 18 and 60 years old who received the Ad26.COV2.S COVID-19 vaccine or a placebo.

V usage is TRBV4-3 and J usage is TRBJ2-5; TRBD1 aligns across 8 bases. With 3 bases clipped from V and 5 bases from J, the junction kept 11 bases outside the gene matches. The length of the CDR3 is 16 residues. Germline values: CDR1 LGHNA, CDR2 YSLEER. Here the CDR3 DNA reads TGCGCCAGCAGCCACGCCCAGGACAGGGTTGGGGAGACCCAGTACTTC. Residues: CASSHAQDRVGETQYF.

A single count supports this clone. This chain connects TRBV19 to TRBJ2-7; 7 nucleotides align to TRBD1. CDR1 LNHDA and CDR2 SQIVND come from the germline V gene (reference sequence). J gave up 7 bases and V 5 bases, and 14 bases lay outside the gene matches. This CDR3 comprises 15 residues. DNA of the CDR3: TGTGCCAGTAGTCTCTTACAGGGGCCACTGGGGGAGCAGTACTTC. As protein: CASSLLQGPLGEQYF.

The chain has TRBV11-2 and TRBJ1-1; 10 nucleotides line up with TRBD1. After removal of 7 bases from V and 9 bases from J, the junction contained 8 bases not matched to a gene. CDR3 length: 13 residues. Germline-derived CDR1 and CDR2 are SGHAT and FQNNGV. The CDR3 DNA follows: TGTGCCAGCACCAGAGACAGGGGGCTCCAAGCTTTCTTT. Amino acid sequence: CASTRDRGLQAFF.

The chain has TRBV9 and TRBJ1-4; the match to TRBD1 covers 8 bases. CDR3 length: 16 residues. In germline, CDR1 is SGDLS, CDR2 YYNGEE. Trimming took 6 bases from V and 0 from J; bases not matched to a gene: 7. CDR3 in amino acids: CASTLGQGATNEKLFF. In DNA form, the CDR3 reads TGTGCCAGCACCCTCGGACAGGGAGCAACTAATGAAAAACTGTTTTTT.

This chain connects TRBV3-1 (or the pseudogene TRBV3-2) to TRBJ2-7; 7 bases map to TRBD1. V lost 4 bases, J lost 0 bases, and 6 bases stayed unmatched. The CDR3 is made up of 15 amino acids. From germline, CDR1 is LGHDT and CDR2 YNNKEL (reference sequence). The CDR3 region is CASSPSAGGSYEQYF. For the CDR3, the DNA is TGTGCCAGCAGCCCGTCGGCAGGGGGCTCCTACGAGCAGTACTTC.

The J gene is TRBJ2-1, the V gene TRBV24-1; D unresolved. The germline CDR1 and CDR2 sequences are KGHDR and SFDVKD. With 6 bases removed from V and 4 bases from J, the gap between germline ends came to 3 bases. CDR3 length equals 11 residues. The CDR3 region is CATSKYNEQFF. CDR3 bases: TGTGCCACCAGTAAGTACAATGAGCAGTTCTTC.

The CDR3 sequence: CSVRQHGYTF. The CDR3 nucleotides read TGCAGCGTTCGACAGCATGGCTACACCTTC. The chain joins TRBV29-1 to TRBJ1-2; the D gene is possibly TRBD1 (5 bases). The germline CDR1 and CDR2 sequences are SQVTM and ANQGSEA. The CDR3 consists of 10 residues. Deletions cut 5 bases from V and 6 bases from J, with 7 bases between.

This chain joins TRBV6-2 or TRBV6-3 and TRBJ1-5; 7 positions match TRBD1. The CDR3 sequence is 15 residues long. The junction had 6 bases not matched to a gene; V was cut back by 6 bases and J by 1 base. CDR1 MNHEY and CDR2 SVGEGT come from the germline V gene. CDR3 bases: TGTGCCAGCAGCTTCGCAGGGGGAAGCAATCAGCCCCAGCATTTT. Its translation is CASSFAGGSNQPQHF.

CDR3 sequence reads: CASSKGGSPLHF. CDR3 coding DNA: TGTGCCAGCAGCAAAGGGGGATCACCCCTCCACTTT. The chain couples TRBV21-1 to TRBJ1-6. TRBV21-1 is tagged as a pseudogene. CDR3 length: 12 residues.

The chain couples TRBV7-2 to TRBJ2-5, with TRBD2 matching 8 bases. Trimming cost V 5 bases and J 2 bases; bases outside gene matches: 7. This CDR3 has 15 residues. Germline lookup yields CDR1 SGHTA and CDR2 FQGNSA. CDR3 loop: CASSLPASGQETQYF. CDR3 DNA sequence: TGTGCCAGCAGCCTTCCGGCTAGCGGGCAAGAGACCCAGTACTTC.

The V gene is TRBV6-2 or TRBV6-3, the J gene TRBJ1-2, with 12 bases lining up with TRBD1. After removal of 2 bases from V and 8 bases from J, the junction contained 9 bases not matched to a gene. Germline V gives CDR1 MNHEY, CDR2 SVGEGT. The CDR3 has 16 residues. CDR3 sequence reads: CASSYGTGGPIRGYTF. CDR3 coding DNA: TGTGCCAGCAGTTACGGGACAGGGGGCCCCATTCGAGGCTACACCTTC.

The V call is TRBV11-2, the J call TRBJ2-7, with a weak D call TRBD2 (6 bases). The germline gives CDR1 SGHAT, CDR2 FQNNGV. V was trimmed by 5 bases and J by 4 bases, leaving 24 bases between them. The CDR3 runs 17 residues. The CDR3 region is CASSPLSGTPGTYEQYF. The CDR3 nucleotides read TGTGCCAGCAGCCCCCTTTCCGGGACCCCGGGGACTTACGAGCAGTACTTC. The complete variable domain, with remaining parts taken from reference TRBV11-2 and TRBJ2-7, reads EAGVAQSPRYKIIEKRQSVAFWCNPISGHATLYWYQQILGQGPKLLIQFQNNGVVDDSQLPKDRFSAERLKGVDSTLKIQPAKLEDSAVYLCASSPLSGTPGTYEQYFGPGTRLTVT.

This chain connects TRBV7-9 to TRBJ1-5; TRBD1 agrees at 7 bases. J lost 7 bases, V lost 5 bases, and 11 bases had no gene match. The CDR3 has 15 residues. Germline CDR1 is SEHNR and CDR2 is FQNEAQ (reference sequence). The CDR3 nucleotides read TGTGCCAGCAGCCGAACAGGGGCGGCCGGGCAGCCCCAGCATTTT. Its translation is CASSRTGAAGQPQHF.

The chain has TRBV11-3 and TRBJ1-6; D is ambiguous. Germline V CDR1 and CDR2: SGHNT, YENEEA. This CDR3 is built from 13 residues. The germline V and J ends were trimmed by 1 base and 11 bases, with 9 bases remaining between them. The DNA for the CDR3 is TGTGCCAGCAGCTTAGCCCAGGATACACCCCTCCACTTT. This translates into CASSLAQDTPLHF.

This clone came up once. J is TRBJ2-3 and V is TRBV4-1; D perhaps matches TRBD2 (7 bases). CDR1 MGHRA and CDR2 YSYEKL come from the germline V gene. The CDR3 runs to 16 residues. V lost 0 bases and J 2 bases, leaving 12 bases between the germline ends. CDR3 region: CASSQDGGGSTDTQYF. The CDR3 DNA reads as TGCGCCAGCAGCCAAGATGGGGGGGGCTCCACAGATACGCAGTATTTT.

CDR3 coding DNA: TGTGCCAGCAGTTTATTCGGGGACTTCCGAGAAGCTTTCTTT. This sequence encodes CASSLFGDFREAFF. The chain couples TRBV28 to TRBJ1-1; tentative D call: TRBD1 (5 bases). Trimming took 1 base from V and 8 from J, leaving 14 bases between them. The CDR3 consists of 14 residues. Germline CDR1 MDHEN, CDR2 SYDVKM.

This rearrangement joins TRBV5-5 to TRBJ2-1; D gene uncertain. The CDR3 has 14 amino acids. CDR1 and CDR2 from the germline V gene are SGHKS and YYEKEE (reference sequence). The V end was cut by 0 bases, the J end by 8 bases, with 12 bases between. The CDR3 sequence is CASSLDSSGDEQFF. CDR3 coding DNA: TGTGCCAGCAGCTTGGACTCCAGTGGCGATGAGCAGTTCTTC.

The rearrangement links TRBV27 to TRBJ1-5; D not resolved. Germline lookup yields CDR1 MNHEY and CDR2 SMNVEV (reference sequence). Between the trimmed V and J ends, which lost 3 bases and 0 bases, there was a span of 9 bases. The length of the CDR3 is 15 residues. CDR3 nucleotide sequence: TGTGCCAGCAGTTTTGGAGATAATAGCAATCAGCCCCAGCATTTT. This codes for CASSFGDNSNQPQHF.

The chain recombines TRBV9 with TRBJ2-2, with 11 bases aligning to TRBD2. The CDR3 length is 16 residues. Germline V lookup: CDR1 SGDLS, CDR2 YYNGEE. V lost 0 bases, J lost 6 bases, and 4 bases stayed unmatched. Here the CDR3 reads CASSVDSGGVPGELFF. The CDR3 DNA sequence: TGTGCCAGCAGCGTAGATAGCGGGGGGGTCCCCGGGGAGCTGTTTTTT.

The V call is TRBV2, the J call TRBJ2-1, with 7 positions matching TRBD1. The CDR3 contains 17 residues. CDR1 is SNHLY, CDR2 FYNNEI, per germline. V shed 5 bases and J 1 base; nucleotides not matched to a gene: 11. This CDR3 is CASSIRDRASSYNEQFF. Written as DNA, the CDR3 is TGTGCCAGCAGTATAAGAGACAGGGCGAGTTCCTACAATGAGCAGTTCTTC.

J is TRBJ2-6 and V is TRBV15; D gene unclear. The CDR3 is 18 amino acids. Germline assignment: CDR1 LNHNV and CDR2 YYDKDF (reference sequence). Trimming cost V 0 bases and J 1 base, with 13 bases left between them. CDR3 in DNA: TGTGCCACCAGCAGAGAGAAGCCCACTGGGTCTGGGGCCAACGTCCTGACTTTC. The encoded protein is CATSREKPTGSGANVLTF.

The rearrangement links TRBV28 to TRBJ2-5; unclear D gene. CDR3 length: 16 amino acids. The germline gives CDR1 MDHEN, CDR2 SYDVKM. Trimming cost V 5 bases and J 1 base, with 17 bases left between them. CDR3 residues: CASSLGLSRSQETQYF. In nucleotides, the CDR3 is TGTGCCAGCAGTCTTGGTTTGAGTAGGTCCCAAGAGACCCAGTACTTC.

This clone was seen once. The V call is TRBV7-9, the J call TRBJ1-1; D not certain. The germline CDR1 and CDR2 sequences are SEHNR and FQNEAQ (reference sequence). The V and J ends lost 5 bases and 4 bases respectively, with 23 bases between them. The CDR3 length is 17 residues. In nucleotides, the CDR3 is TGTGCCAGCAGCCCCTTAGGCCTCCTAGCGGTGGGCACTGAAGCTTTCTTT. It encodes CASSPLGLLAVGTEAFF.

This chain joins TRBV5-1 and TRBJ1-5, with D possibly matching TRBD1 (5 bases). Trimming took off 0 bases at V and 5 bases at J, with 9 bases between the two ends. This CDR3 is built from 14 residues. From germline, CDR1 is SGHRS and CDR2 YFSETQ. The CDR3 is CASSLGGKDQPQHF. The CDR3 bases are TGCGCCAGCAGCTTGGGGGGCAAGGATCAGCCCCAGCATTTT. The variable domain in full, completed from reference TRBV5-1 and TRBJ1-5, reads KAGVTQTPRYLIKTRGQQVTLSCSPISGHRSVSWYQQTPGQGLQFLFEYFSETQRNKGNFPGRFSGRQFSNSRSEMNVSTLELGDSALYLCASSLGGKDQPQHFGDGTRLSIL.

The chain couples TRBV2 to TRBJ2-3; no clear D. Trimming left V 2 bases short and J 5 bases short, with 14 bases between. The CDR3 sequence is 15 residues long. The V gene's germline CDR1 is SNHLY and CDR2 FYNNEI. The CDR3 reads CASSETPMLRDTQYF. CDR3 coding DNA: TGTGCCAGCAGTGAAACCCCCATGTTGAGAGATACGCAGTATTTT.

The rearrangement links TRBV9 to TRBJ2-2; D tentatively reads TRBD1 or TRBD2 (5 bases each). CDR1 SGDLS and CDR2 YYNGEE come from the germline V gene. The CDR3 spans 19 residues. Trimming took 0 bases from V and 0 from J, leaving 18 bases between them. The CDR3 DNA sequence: TGTGCCAGCAGCGTAGACGGGACGGGGTGGACCTCGAACACCGGGGAGCTGTTTTTT. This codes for CASSVDGTGWTSNTGELFF.

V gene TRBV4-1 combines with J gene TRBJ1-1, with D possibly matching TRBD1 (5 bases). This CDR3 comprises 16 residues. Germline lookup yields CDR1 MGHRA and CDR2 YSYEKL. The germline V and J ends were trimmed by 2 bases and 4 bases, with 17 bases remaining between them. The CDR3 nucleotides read TGCGCCAGCAGCCAACCTGCAAGGGACGTGAGCACTGAAGCTTTCTTT. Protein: CASSQPARDVSTEAFF.